This TCR beta chain was identified in a study of T-cell reconstitution after alpha-beta-depleted transplantation in children. Study-wide results and limits: Counts and diversity of T cells one year after transplant came mostly from newly produced T cells. In some patients, recipient T cells and intrathymic progenitors surviving conditioning explained high day-60 diversity. Reportedly, roughly two months post-transplant, alpha-beta T cells arose from several hundred expanded graft clones.

Researchers prepared the TCRbeta library using unique molecular identifiers, the study reports. MiXCR, run by TCRdb on the PCR reads, gives a single entry per CDR3 protein. Of more than 200,000 distinct CDR3 sequences detected, 20% to 30% appear once; the ten largest clones hold 2.6%. This clonotype was detected only a few times. Its antigen is not known. This CDR3 is 14 amino acids long. Germline assignment: CDR1 MNHEY and CDR2 SVGAGI. V lost 3 bases, J lost 0 bases, and 8 bases lay in between. The chain employs TRBV6-5 and TRBJ1-2; no reliable D call. This material consisted of PBMCs, taken before TCRalphabeta/CD19-depleted stem cell transplant. This sequence originates from a girl aged 2 to 9 with Fanconi anemia, due to receive a stem cell transplant. The CDR3, as DNA: TGTGCCAGCAGTTATTCGGGGTCTAACTATGGCTACACCTTC. This translates into CASSYSGSNYGYTF.